Listed below are T cell receptor beta chains from one sample, sequenced in a study of T-cell memory formation after mild COVID-19. TCRdb re-analysed the 5' RACE reads in MiXCR, keeping a single row per CDR3 protein. The sample holds 200,000 to 250,000 distinct CDR3 sequences, approximately 10% seen once. The sequenced material came from PBMCs or a T cell subset sorted from them (not recorded which). These receptors were taken from a man aged 18 to 30 who had mild COVID-19 (a few samples of this study predate the infection). Cell type and time point are not known. Both conserved end residues are part of each CDR3. D genes are given only for firm matches. Size is omitted from some rows. Given values are once, few, many or a class for expanded clones.

abundance: few
d_gene: TRBD1
j_gene: TRBJ1-4
v_gene: TRBV20-1
CDR3nt: TGCAGTGCAGGGGGCGCGGGAGCTAATGAAAAACTGTTTTTT
CDR3aa: CSAGGAGANEKLFF

abundance: NA
d_gene: NA
j_gene: TRBJ1-1
v_gene: TRBV5-1
CDR3nt: TGCGCCAGCAGCCGGGATTCGGGTGAAGCTTTCTTT
CDR3aa: CASSRDSGEAFF

abundance: NA
d_gene: NA
j_gene: TRBJ2-2
v_gene: TRBV7-2
CDR3nt: TGTGCCAGCACCATTATGAAAAACACCGGGGAGCTGTTTTTT
CDR3aa: CASTIMKNTGELFF

abundance: many
d_gene: NA
j_gene: TRBJ2-1
v_gene: TRBV5-1
CDR3nt: TGCGCCAGCAGAGGAAACAACAATGAGCAGTTCTTC
CDR3aa: CASRGNNNEQFF

abundance: few
d_gene: NA
j_gene: TRBJ1-3
v_gene: TRBV20-1
CDR3nt: TGCAGTGCGGCTGAGGACAGCGGAAACACCATATATTTT
CDR3aa: CSAAEDSGNTIYF

abundance: NA
d_gene: TRBD2
j_gene: TRBJ2-3
v_gene: TRBV6-2/TRBV6-3
CDR3nt: TGTGCCAGCAGCTTGCAACGGACTAGCGGCTCAGATACGCAGTATTTT
CDR3aa: CASSLQRTSGSDTQYF

abundance: many
d_gene: NA
j_gene: TRBJ1-2
v_gene: TRBV6-5
CDR3nt: TGTGCCAGCAGTGAGTGGTCCCAGACTAACTATGGCTACACCTTC
CDR3aa: CASSEWSQTNYGYTF

abundance: few
d_gene: NA
j_gene: TRBJ1-4
v_gene: TRBV2
CDR3nt: TGTGCCAGCAGCCCGGTAGGATGGGGAACTAATGAAAAACTGTTTTTT
CDR3aa: CASSPVGWGTNEKLFF

abundance: NA
d_gene: NA
j_gene: TRBJ2-4
v_gene: TRBV20-1
CDR3nt: TGCAGTGCTAGGATGGGGGATGCCAAAAACATTCAGTACTTC
CDR3aa: CSARMGDAKNIQYF

abundance: many
d_gene: TRBD1
j_gene: TRBJ1-1
v_gene: TRBV7-9
CDR3nt: TGTGCCAGCAGCTTAGTAGGGGGCAACACTGAAGCTTTCTTT
CDR3aa: CASSLVGGNTEAFF

abundance: NA
d_gene: TRBD1
j_gene: TRBJ1-2
v_gene: TRBV18
CDR3nt: TGTGCCAGCTCACCCACGACAGGGAACAACTATGGCTACACCTTC
CDR3aa: CASSPTTGNNYGYTF

abundance: few
d_gene: TRBD1
j_gene: TRBJ2-4
v_gene: TRBV4-1
CDR3nt: TGCGCCAGCAGTACGACAGGGGCAAACATTCAGTACTTC
CDR3aa: CASSTTGANIQYF

abundance: many
d_gene: TRBD1
j_gene: TRBJ2-1
v_gene: TRBV3-1
CDR3nt: TGTGCCAGCAGCCATTGGACAGGGGATGAGCAGTTCTTC
CDR3aa: CASSHWTGDEQFF

abundance: NA
d_gene: NA
j_gene: TRBJ2-5
v_gene: TRBV4-3
CDR3nt: TGCGCCAGCAGCCATGGCCCCCAAGAGACCCAGTACTTC
CDR3aa: CASSHGPQETQYF

abundance: few
d_gene: TRBD1
j_gene: TRBJ2-4
v_gene: TRBV7-9
CDR3nt: TGTGCCAGCAACCCCCTGGGGACAGGCGCTCTTCTAGCCAAAAACATTCAGTACTTC
CDR3aa: CASNPLGTGALLAKNIQYF

abundance: few
d_gene: TRBD1
j_gene: TRBJ1-6
v_gene: TRBV12-5
CDR3nt: TGTGCTAGTGGCCGCCGGGACAGGTCTAATTCACCCCTCCACTTT
CDR3aa: CASGRRDRSNSPLHF

abundance: NA
d_gene: TRBD1
j_gene: TRBJ2-3
v_gene: TRBV5-1
CDR3nt: TGCGCCAGCAGCTTGGGCGTGAGGGGGCGAGGAGATACGCAGTATTTT
CDR3aa: CASSLGVRGRGDTQYF

abundance: many
d_gene: NA
j_gene: TRBJ2-5
v_gene: TRBV7-2
CDR3nt: TGTGCCAGCAGCTTAGATTGGGGAACCCTTGAGGGCCAGTACTTC
CDR3aa: CASSLDWGTLEGQYF

abundance: NA
d_gene: NA
j_gene: TRBJ2-6
v_gene: TRBV5-5
CDR3nt: TGTGCCAGCAACTACAGGGACTCTGGGGCCAACGTCCTGACTTTC
CDR3aa: CASNYRDSGANVLTF

abundance: NA
d_gene: NA
j_gene: TRBJ2-3
v_gene: TRBV12-5
CDR3nt: TGTGCTAGTGGTTTGTTCCCAAACCGAGATACGCAGTATTTT
CDR3aa: CASGLFPNRDTQYF

abundance: few
d_gene: NA
j_gene: TRBJ1-5
v_gene: TRBV19
CDR3nt: TGTGCCAGTAGTATCGGTCGGGTGCAGCCCCAGCATTTT
CDR3aa: CASSIGRVQPQHF

abundance: many
d_gene: TRBD2
j_gene: TRBJ2-5
v_gene: TRBV28
CDR3nt: TGTGCCAGCAGTTCGGAGCGGGGCCGGGAGACCCAGTACTTC
CDR3aa: CASSSERGRETQYF

abundance: NA
d_gene: NA
j_gene: TRBJ2-5
v_gene: TRBV7-2
CDR3nt: TGTGCCAGCAGCTTAGCGGCAGGGGTTCAAGAGACCCAGTACTTC
CDR3aa: CASSLAAGVQETQYF

abundance: many
d_gene: NA
j_gene: TRBJ1-2
v_gene: TRBV12-3/TRBV12-4
CDR3nt: TGTGCCAGCAGTTTTACCGATTTCTATGGCTACACCTTC
CDR3aa: CASSFTDFYGYTF

abundance: NA
d_gene: NA
j_gene: TRBJ1-6
v_gene: TRBV15
CDR3nt: TGTGCCACCAGCAGAGATTCTTCTCGTACGGGGAAGCCCCTCCACTTT
CDR3aa: CATSRDSSRTGKPLHF

abundance: NA
d_gene: TRBD1
j_gene: TRBJ2-7
v_gene: TRBV18
CDR3nt: TGTGCCAGCTCACCAGACGACAGGGGCTACGAGCAGTACTTC
CDR3aa: CASSPDDRGYEQYF

abundance: many
d_gene: NA
j_gene: TRBJ1-1
v_gene: TRBV7-2
CDR3nt: TGTGCCAGCAGCTTCACACTGAACACTGAAGCTTTCTTT
CDR3aa: CASSFTLNTEAFF

abundance: NA
d_gene: NA
j_gene: TRBJ1-1
v_gene: TRBV4-3
CDR3nt: TGCGCCAGCAGCCAAGATCACGGGGTGACTGAAGCTTTCTTT
CDR3aa: CASSQDHGVTEAFF

abundance: NA
d_gene: NA
j_gene: TRBJ1-1
v_gene: TRBV2
CDR3nt: TGTGCCAGCAGTGACTGGCAGGGCAACACTGAAGCTTTCTTT
CDR3aa: CASSDWQGNTEAFF

abundance: NA
d_gene: NA
j_gene: TRBJ1-5
v_gene: TRBV20-1
CDR3nt: TGCAGTGCTAGATACCAGGGTGTTCAGCCCCAGCATTTT
CDR3aa: CSARYQGVQPQHF

abundance: few
d_gene: NA
j_gene: TRBJ1-2
v_gene: TRBV29-1
CDR3nt: TGCAGCGTTGACTGGCAGGGGAATATAAACTATGGCTACACCTTC
CDR3aa: CSVDWQGNINYGYTF

abundance: NA
d_gene: TRBD1
j_gene: TRBJ2-7
v_gene: TRBV12-3/TRBV12-4
CDR3nt: TGTGCCAGCAGCTTTACCGGACAGGGTCCCTACGAGCAGTACTTC
CDR3aa: CASSFTGQGPYEQYF

abundance: NA
d_gene: TRBD1
j_gene: TRBJ1-6
v_gene: TRBV4-1
CDR3nt: TGCGCCAGCAGCCACCCTGGAAGGGACAGGGACTCACCCCTCCACTTT
CDR3aa: CASSHPGRDRDSPLHF

abundance: few
d_gene: NA
j_gene: TRBJ2-1
v_gene: TRBV6-5
CDR3nt: TGTGCCAGCACAAACACCCGCGATGAGCAGTTCTTC
CDR3aa: CASTNTRDEQFF

abundance: few
d_gene: NA
j_gene: TRBJ1-2
v_gene: TRBV24-1
CDR3nt: TGTGCCACCAGTGACCGAGGGGTGGGAACGGAGGGCTACACCTTC
CDR3aa: CATSDRGVGTEGYTF

abundance: many
d_gene: NA
j_gene: TRBJ2-3
v_gene: TRBV4-3
CDR3nt: TGCGCCAGCAGCCAAGCGATCGGTGCGGGCGGATCAGATACGCAGTATTTT
CDR3aa: CASSQAIGAGGSDTQYF

abundance: NA
d_gene: TRBD2
j_gene: TRBJ2-2
v_gene: TRBV5-1
CDR3nt: TGCGCCAGCAGCTCTCAGACTAGCCTTCCCGGGGAGCTGTTTTTT
CDR3aa: CASSSQTSLPGELFF

abundance: NA
d_gene: TRBD1
j_gene: TRBJ2-3
v_gene: TRBV20-1
CDR3nt: TGCAGTGCTACGGACAGGGGGCGAGATACGCAGTATTTT
CDR3aa: CSATDRGRDTQYF

abundance: NA
d_gene: TRBD2
j_gene: TRBJ2-2
v_gene: TRBV11-2
CDR3nt: TGTGCCAGCAGCCTTTTAGCGGGGGGCGTGAACACCGGGGAGCTGTTTTTT
CDR3aa: CASSLLAGGVNTGELFF

abundance: few
d_gene: TRBD2
j_gene: TRBJ2-5
v_gene: TRBV11-2
CDR3nt: TGTGCCAGCAGCTCCTCTAGCGGGGCAGAGACCCAGTACTTC
CDR3aa: CASSSSSGAETQYF

abundance: NA
d_gene: NA
j_gene: TRBJ2-2
v_gene: TRBV27
CDR3nt: TGTGCCAGCACTGAGAAATCTACCGGGGAGCTGTTTTTT
CDR3aa: CASTEKSTGELFF

abundance: few
d_gene: NA
j_gene: TRBJ2-7
v_gene: TRBV19
CDR3nt: TGTGCCAGTAGTATTGAGCGGGCCTCCTACGAGCAGTACTTC
CDR3aa: CASSIERASYEQYF

abundance: NA
d_gene: NA
j_gene: TRBJ1-2
v_gene: TRBV5-4
CDR3nt: TGTGCCAGCAGTTCTGATACAGGGTATGGCTACACCTTC
CDR3aa: CASSSDTGYGYTF